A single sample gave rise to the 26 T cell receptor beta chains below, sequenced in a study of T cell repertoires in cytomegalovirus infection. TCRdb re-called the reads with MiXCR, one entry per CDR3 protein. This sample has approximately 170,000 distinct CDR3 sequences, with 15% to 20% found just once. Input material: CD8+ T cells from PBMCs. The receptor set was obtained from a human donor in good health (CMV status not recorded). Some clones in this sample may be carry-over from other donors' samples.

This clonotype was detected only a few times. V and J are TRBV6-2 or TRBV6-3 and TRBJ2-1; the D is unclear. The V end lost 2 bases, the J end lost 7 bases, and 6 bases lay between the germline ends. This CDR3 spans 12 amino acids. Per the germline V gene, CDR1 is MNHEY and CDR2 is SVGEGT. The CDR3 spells CASSYTRNEQFF. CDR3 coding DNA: TGTGCCAGCAGTTACACCAGGAATGAGCAGTTCTTC.

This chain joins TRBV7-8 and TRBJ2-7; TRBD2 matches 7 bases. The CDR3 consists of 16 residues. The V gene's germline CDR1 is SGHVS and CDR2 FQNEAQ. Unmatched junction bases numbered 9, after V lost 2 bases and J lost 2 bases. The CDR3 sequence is CASSLSGAGRTYEQYF. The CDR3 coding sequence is TGTGCCAGCAGCTTAAGCGGGGCAGGGCGCACCTACGAGCAGTACTTC. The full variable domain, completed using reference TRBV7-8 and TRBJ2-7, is GAGVSQSPRYKVAKRGQDVALRCDPISGHVSLFWYQQALGQGPEFLTYFQNEAQLDKSGLPSDRFFAERPEGSVSTLKIQRTQQEDSAVYLCASSLSGAGRTYEQYFGPGTRLTVT.

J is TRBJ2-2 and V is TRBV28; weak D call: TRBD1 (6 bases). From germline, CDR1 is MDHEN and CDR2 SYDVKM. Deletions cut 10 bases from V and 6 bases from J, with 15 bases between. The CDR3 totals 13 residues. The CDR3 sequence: CATVEQGAGELFF. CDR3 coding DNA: TGTGCCACCGTTGAACAGGGAGCCGGGGAGCTGTTTTTT.

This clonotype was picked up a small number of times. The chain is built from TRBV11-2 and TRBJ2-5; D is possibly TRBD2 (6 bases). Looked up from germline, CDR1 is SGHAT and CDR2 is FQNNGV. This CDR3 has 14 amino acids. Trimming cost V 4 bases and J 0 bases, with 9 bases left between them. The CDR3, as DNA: TGTGCCAGCAGCTCGGGGGATTACCAAGAGACCCAGTACTTC. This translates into CASSSGDYQETQYF. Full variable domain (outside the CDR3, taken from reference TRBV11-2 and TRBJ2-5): EAGVAQSPRYKIIEKRQSVAFWCNPISGHATLYWYQQILGQGPKLLIQFQNNGVVDDSQLPKDRFSAERLKGVDSTLKIQPAKLEDSAVYLCASSSGDYQETQYFGPGTRLLVL.

The CDR3 here is CASIPGFRAETQYF. The CDR3 DNA reads as TGTGCCAGCATCCCCGGGTTCAGGGCGGAGACCCAGTACTTC. This chain links TRBV7-8 with TRBJ2-5, with a possible D match to TRBD1 (5 bases). Germline V lookup: CDR1 SGHVS, CDR2 FQNEAQ. CDR3 length: 14 amino acids. Trimming cost V 7 bases and J 5 bases, with 17 bases left between them.

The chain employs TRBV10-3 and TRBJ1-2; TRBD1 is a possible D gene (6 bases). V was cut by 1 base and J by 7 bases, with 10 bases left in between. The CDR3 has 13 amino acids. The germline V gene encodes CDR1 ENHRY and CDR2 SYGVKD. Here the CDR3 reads CAISELAGAGYTF. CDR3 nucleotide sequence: TGTGCCATCAGTGAGTTGGCAGGGGCTGGCTACACCTTC.

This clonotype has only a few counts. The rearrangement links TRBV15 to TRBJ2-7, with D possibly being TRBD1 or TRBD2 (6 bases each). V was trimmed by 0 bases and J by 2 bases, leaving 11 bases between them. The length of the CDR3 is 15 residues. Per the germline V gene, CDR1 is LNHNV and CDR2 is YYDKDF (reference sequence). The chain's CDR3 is CATSRDAGQTYEQYF. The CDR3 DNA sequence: TGTGCCACCAGCAGAGATGCGGGACAAACCTACGAGCAGTACTTC.

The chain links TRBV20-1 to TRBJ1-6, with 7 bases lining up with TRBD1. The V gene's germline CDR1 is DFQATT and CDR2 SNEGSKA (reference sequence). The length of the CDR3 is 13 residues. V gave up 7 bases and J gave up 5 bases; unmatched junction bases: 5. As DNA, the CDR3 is TGCAGTGTTGCCGGGACAGATAATTCACCCCTCCACTTT. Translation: CSVAGTDNSPLHF.

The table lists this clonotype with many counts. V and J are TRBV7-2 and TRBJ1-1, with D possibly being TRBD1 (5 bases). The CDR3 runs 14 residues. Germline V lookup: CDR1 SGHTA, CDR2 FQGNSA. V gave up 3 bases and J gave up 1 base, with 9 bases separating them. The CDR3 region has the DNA TGTGCCAGCAGCTTGGGCAGGGCGAACACTGAAGCTTTCTTT. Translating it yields CASSLGRANTEAFF.

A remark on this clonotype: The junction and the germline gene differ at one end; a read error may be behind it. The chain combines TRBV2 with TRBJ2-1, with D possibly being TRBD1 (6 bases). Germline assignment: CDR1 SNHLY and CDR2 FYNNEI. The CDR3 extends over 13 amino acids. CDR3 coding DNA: TGTGCCAGCAGTGTAAGGGTCCGGGACAAAGGAGGCTTC. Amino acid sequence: CASSVRVRDKGGF. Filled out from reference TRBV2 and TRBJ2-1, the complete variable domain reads EPEVTQTPSHQVTQMGQEVILRCVPISNHLYFYWYRQILGQKVEFLVSFYNNEISEKSEIFDDQFSVERPDGSNFTLKIRSTKLEDSAMYFCASSVRVRDKGGFGPGTRLTVL.

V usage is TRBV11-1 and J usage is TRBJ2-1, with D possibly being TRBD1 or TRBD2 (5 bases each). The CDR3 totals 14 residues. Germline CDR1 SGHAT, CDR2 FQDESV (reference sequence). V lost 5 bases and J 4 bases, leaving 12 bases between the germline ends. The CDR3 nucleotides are TGTGCCAGCAGCGAGGGGACGGAGTACAATGAGCAGTTCTTC. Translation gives CASSEGTEYNEQFF.

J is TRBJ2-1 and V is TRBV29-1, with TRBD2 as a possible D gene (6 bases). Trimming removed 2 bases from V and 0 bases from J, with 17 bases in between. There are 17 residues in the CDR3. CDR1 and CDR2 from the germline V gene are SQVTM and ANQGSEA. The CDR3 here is CSVETGVGLSSYNEQFF. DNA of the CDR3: TGCAGCGTTGAAACGGGGGTGGGGCTCAGCTCCTACAATGAGCAGTTCTTC.

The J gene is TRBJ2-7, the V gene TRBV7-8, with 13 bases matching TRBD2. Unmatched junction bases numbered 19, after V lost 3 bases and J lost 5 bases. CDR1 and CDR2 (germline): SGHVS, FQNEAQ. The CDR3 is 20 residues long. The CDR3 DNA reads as TGTGCCAGCAGCTTGCGCCGTTGGGGGACTAGCGGGAACACAGTCCACGAGCAGTACTTC. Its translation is CASSLRRWGTSGNTVHEQYF.

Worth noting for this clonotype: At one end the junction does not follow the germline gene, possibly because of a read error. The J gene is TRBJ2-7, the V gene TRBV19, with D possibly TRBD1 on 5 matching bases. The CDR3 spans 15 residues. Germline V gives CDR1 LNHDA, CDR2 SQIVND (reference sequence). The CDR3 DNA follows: TGTGCCAGTAGTATAAGGGGCAGGATGATGGACGACCAGTACTTC. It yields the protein CASSIRGRMMDDQYF.

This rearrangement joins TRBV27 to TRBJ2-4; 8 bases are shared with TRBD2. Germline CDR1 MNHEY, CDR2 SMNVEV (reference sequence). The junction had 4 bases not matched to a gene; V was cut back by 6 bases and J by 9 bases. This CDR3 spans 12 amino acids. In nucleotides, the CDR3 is TGTGCCAGCAGCCGGGGGGGTGGCATTCAGTACTTC. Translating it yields CASSRGGGIQYF.

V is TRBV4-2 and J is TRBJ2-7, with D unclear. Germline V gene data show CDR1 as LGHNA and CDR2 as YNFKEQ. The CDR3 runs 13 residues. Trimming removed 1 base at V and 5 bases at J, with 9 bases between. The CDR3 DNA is TGTGCCAGCAGCCAAGCTGGCCGCCACGAGCAGTACTTC. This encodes CASSQAGRHEQYF.

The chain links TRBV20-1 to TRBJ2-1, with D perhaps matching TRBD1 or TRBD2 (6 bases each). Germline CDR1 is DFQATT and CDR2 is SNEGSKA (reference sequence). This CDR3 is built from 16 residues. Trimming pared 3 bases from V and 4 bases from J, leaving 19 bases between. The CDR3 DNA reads TGCAGTGCTAGGGTCGAGGGGGGAGGTTGGTACAATGAGCAGTTCTTC. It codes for CSARVEGGGWYNEQFF.

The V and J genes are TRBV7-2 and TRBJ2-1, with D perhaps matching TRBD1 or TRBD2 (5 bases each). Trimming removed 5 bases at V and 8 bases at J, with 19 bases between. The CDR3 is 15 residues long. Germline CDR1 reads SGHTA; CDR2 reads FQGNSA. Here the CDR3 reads CASSPGRGPLYEQFF. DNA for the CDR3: TGTGCCAGCAGCCCAGGAAGGGGACCACTCTATGAGCAGTTCTTC.

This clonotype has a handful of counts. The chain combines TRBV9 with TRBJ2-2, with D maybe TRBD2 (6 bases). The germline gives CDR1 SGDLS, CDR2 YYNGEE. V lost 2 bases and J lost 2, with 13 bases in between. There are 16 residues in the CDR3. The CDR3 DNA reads TGTGCCAGCAGCGTTCCCGGCGGGGAAAACACCGGGGAGCTGTTTTTT. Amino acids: CASSVPGGENTGELFF.

The CDR3 is CASSLYPSRTDTQYF. CDR3 in DNA: TGTGCCAGCAGCTTATATCCTTCCCGCACAGATACGCAGTATTTT. The rearrangement joins TRBV7-3 to TRBJ2-3; D is unresolved. CDR1 is SGHTA and CDR2 is FQGTGA in the germline V gene. The CDR3 has 15 amino acids. Trimming pared 2 bases from V and 1 base from J, leaving 10 bases between. The variable domain in full, with the rest retrieved from reference TRBV7-3 and TRBJ2-3, is GAGVSQTPSNKVTEKGKYVELRCDPISGHTALYWYRQSLGQGPEFLIYFQGTGAADDSGLPNDRFFAVRPEGSVSTLKIQRTERGDSAVYLCASSLYPSRTDTQYFGPGTRLTVL.

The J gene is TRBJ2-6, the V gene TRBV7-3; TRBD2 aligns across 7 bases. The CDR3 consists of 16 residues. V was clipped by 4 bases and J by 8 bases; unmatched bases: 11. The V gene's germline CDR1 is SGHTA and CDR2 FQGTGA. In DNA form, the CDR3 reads TGTGCCAGCAGCTCCACGCCGGGACTACATCCCAACGTCCTGACTTTC. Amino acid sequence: CASSSTPGLHPNVLTF.

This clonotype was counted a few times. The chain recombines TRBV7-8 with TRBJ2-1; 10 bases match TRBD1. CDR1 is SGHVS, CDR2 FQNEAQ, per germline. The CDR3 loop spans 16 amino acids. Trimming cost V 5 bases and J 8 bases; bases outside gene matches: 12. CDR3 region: CASSLWPGQGRDEQFF. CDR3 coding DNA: TGTGCCAGCAGCCTATGGCCGGGACAGGGGCGGGATGAGCAGTTCTTC.

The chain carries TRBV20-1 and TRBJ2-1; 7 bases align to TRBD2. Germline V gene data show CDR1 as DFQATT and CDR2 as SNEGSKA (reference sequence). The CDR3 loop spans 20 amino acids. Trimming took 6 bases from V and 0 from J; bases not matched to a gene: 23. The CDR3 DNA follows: TGCAGTGCCCGTCTCCTTTCGCGGGAGAAGATCTCTAGCTCCTACAATGAGCAGTTCTTC. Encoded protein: CSARLLSREKISSSYNEQFF.

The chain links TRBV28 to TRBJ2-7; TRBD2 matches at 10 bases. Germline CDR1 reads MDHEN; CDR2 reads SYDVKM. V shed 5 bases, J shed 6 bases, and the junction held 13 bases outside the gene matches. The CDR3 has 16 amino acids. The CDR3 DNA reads TGTGCCAGCAGTCCCCGCCTAGCGGGAGCGTTAGTCGAGCAGTACTTC. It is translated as CASSPRLAGALVEQYF.

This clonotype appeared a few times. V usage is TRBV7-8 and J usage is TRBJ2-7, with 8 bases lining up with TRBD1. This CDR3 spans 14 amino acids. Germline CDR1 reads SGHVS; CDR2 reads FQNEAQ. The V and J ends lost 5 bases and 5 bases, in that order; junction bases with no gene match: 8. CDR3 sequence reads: CASSLRQGWDEQYF. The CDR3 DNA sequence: TGTGCCAGCAGCCTGAGACAGGGGTGGGACGAGCAGTACTTC.

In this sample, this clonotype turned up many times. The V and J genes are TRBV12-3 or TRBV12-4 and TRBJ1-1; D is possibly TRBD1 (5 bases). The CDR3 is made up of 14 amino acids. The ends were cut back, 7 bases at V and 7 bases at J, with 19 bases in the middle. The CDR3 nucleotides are TGTGCCAGCACCCCTCCCGGCCAGGGAGGTGAAGCTTTCTTT. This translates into CASTPPGQGGEAFF.